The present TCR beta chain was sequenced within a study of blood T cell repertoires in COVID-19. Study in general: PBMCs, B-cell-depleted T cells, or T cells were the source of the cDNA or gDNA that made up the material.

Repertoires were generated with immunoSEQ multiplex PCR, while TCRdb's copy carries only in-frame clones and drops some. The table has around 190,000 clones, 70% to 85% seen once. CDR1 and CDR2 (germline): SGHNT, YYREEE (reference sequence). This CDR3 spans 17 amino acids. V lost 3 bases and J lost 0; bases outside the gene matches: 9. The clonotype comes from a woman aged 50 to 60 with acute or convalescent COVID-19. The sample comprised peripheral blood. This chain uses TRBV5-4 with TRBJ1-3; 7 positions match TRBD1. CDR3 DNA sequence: TGTGCCAGCAGCTCGAAGACAGGGAGTAGCTCTGGAAACACCATATATTTT. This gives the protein CASSSKTGSSSGNTIYF.